The 3 T cell receptor beta chains listed next were all sequenced from one sample in a study of cytomegalovirus exposure and HLA in healthy donors. Primers for the PCR totalled 60 Vbeta and 13 Jbeta. Generated by immunoSEQ multiplex PCR, the TCRdb table keeps only in-frame clones and is missing some. The sample has more than 90,000 clones, about 74% seen once. Sequencing used PBMCs. All receptors come from a man under 40 in good health and CMV-seropositive.

V usage is TRBV25-1 and J usage is TRBJ2-7, with 10 nucleotides matching TRBD2. Germline CDR1 MGHDK, CDR2 SYGVNS. V was pared by 5 bases and J by 4 bases, with 5 bases of the junction left unmatched. The CDR3 extends over 14 amino acids. In DNA form, the CDR3 reads TGTGCCAGCAGTCCTAGCGGGGGCCTATACGAGCAGTACTTC. Amino acid sequence: CASSPSGGLYEQYF.

The gene calls are TRBV28 and TRBJ2-1; 11 positions agree with TRBD2. Germline V gene lookup returns CDR1 MDHEN and CDR2 SYDVKM. The CDR3 contains 15 residues. V lost 7 bases and J lost 6; bases outside the gene matches: 8. As DNA, the CDR3 is TGTGCCAGCAAACCGGCTAGCGGGGGGTCCAATGAGCAGTTCTTC. Translated, it gives CASKPASGGSNEQFF. Using reference TRBV28 and TRBJ2-1 for the parts outside the CDR3, the full variable domain is DVKVTQSSRYLVKRTGEKVFLECVQDMDHENMFWYRQDPGLGLRLIYFSYDVKMKEKGDIPEGYSVSREKKERFSLILESASTNQTSMYLCASKPASGGSNEQFFGPGTRLTVL.

The chain joins TRBV10-3 to TRBJ2-7, with a tentative D call TRBD2 (6 bases). This CDR3 has 14 amino acids. V dropped 4 bases and J dropped 2 bases, with 12 bases sitting between them. In germline, CDR1 is ENHRY, CDR2 SYGVKD. The CDR3 bases are TGTGCCATCAGTGGGAACGGGGGAGCCTACGAGCAGTACTTC. It is translated as CAISGNGGAYEQYF.